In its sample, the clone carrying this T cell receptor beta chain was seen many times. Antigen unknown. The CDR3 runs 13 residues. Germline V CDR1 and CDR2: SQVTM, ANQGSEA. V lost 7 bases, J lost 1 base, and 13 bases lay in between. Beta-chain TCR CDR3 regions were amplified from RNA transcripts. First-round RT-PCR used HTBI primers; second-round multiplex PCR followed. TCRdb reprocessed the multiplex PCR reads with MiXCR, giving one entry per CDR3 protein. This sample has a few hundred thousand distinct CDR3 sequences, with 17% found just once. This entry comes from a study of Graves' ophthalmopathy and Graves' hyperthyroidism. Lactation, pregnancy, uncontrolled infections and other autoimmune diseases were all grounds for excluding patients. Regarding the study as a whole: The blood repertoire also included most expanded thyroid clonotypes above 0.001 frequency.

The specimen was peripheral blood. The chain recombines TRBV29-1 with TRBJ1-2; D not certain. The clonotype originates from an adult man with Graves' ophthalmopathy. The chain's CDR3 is CSAVGGRNYGYTF. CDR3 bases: TGCAGCGCCGTCGGAGGGCGTAACTATGGCTACACCTTC.